This is a list of T cell receptor beta chains from one sample in a study of Ad26.COV2.S vaccination and SARS-CoV-2 variants. Repertoires were generated with immunoSEQ multiplex PCR, while TCRdb's copy carries only in-frame clones and drops some. The profile shows 400,000 or so clones, 75% to 90% of them singletons. Sample: peripheral blood, taken in a trial of Ad26.COV2.S vaccine versus placebo. These receptors originate from a person between 18 and 60 years old who received the Ad26.COV2.S COVID-19 vaccine or a placebo. Both conserved end residues are part of each CDR3. Fields, in order: J gene, D gene, clone size, V gene, CDR3 protein, CDR3 DNA. The D gene is left open where the match is weak. Size values are once, few and many counts, or a class for expanded clones, and some rows have none.

j_call: TRBJ1-5
d_call: TRBD1
clone_size: .
v_call: TRBV12-5
cdr3_aa: CASGSTSGTGGLYQPQHF
cdr3_nt: TGTGCTAGTGGCTCCACCTCCGGGACAGGGGGACTCTATCAGCCCCAGCATTTT

j_call: TRBJ1-2
d_call: .
clone_size: .
v_call: TRBV4-1
cdr3_aa: CASSPVPGETSYGYTF
cdr3_nt: TGCGCCAGCAGTCCCGTCCCAGGGGAAACAAGCTATGGCTACACCTTC

j_call: TRBJ1-2
d_call: .
clone_size: .
v_call: TRBV12-3/TRBV12-4
cdr3_aa: CASSYTGYGYTF
cdr3_nt: TGTGCCAGCAGTTACACGGGGTATGGCTACACCTTC

j_call: TRBJ2-6
d_call: TRBD1
clone_size: once
v_call: TRBV19
cdr3_aa: CASSPLDRNSGANVLTF
cdr3_nt: TGTGCCAGTAGTCCTCTGGACAGGAACTCTGGGGCCAACGTCCTGACTTTC

j_call: TRBJ2-3
d_call: .
clone_size: .
v_call: TRBV9
cdr3_aa: CASSRSRDTQYF
cdr3_nt: TGTGCCAGCAGCCGGAGCCGAGATACGCAGTATTTT

j_call: TRBJ1-2
d_call: .
clone_size: few
v_call: TRBV29-1
cdr3_aa: CSVKPDRSYGYTF
cdr3_nt: TGCAGCGTTAAACCCGACAGGAGCTATGGCTACACCTTC

j_call: TRBJ2-7
d_call: TRBD2
clone_size: .
v_call: TRBV27
cdr3_aa: CASSPSGGTYEQYF
cdr3_nt: TGTGCCAGCAGCCCTAGCGGGGGGACCTACGAGCAGTACTTC

j_call: TRBJ2-6
d_call: .
clone_size: .
v_call: TRBV6-5
cdr3_aa: CASSYSPGANVLTF
cdr3_nt: TGTGCCAGCAGTTACTCCCCTGGGGCCAACGTCCTGACTTTC

j_call: TRBJ1-2
d_call: TRBD1
clone_size: .
v_call: TRBV5-1
cdr3_aa: CASSLGTGSGYTF
cdr3_nt: TGCGCCAGCAGCTTGGGGACAGGGAGCGGCTACACCTTC

j_call: TRBJ1-6
d_call: TRBD1
clone_size: .
v_call: TRBV3-1/TRBV3-2
cdr3_aa: CASSQDWGDRPSPLHF
cdr3_nt: TGTGCCAGCAGCCAAGATTGGGGGGACAGGCCTTCACCCCTCCACTTT

j_call: TRBJ2-5
d_call: .
clone_size: .
v_call: TRBV9
cdr3_aa: CASSARTEKETQYF
cdr3_nt: TGTGCCAGCAGCGCGAGGACAGAAAAAGAGACCCAGTACTTC

j_call: TRBJ2-2
d_call: TRBD1
clone_size: .
v_call: TRBV29-1
cdr3_aa: CSVRDRNTGELFF
cdr3_nt: TGCAGCGTGAGGGACAGGAACACCGGGGAGCTGTTTTTT

j_call: TRBJ2-7
d_call: .
clone_size: .
v_call: TRBV6-2/TRBV6-3
cdr3_aa: CASSREAYEQYF
cdr3_nt: TGTGCCAGCAGTCGTGAGGCCTACGAGCAGTACTTC

j_call: TRBJ2-1
d_call: .
clone_size: .
v_call: TRBV3-1/TRBV3-2
cdr3_aa: CASSQEAGSYNEQFF
cdr3_nt: TGTGCCAGCAGCCAAGAGGCGGGGTCCTACAATGAGCAGTTCTTC

j_call: TRBJ1-1
d_call: .
clone_size: .
v_call: TRBV5-4
cdr3_aa: CASSLVGGRNTEAFF
cdr3_nt: TGTGCCAGCAGCTTGGTTGGAGGGAGGAACACTGAAGCTTTCTTT

j_call: TRBJ1-3
d_call: .
clone_size: .
v_call: TRBV7-2
cdr3_aa: CASSLQGTGINTIYF
cdr3_nt: TGTGCCAGCAGCTTACAAGGGACCGGGATCAACACCATATATTTT

j_call: TRBJ1-4
d_call: .
clone_size: .
v_call: TRBV5-5
cdr3_aa: CASSLGQGLGEKLFF
cdr3_nt: TGTGCCAGCAGCTTGGGGCAGGGGCTAGGCGAAAAACTGTTTTTT

j_call: TRBJ2-5
d_call: .
clone_size: .
v_call: TRBV6-5
cdr3_aa: CASMESGRETQYF
cdr3_nt: TGTGCCAGCATGGAGTCAGGGCGAGAGACCCAGTACTTC

j_call: TRBJ2-5
d_call: TRBD2
clone_size: .
v_call: TRBV3-1/TRBV3-2
cdr3_aa: CASTLAGDKYQETQYF
cdr3_nt: TGTGCCAGCACACTAGCGGGGGACAAGTACCAAGAGACCCAGTACTTC

j_call: TRBJ1-5
d_call: .
clone_size: .
v_call: TRBV6-5
cdr3_aa: CASSPGQAQPQHF
cdr3_nt: TGTGCCAGCAGCCCGGGACAAGCTCAGCCCCAGCATTTT

j_call: TRBJ2-1
d_call: .
clone_size: .
v_call: TRBV3-1/TRBV3-2
cdr3_aa: CASSQGLAIYNEQFF
cdr3_nt: TGTGCCAGCAGCCAGGGCCTAGCGATCTACAATGAGCAGTTCTTC

j_call: TRBJ1-1
d_call: .
clone_size: once
v_call: TRBV11-2
cdr3_aa: CASSLLGTEAFF
cdr3_nt: TGTGCCAGCAGCTTACTGGGGACTGAAGCTTTCTTT

j_call: TRBJ2-2
d_call: .
clone_size: .
v_call: TRBV5-6
cdr3_aa: CASSLYGIPNTGELFF
cdr3_nt: TGTGCCAGCAGCTTGTACGGGATACCGAACACCGGGGAGCTGTTTTTT

j_call: TRBJ2-7
d_call: .
clone_size: .
v_call: TRBV5-1
cdr3_aa: CASSLGQVGREQYF
cdr3_nt: TGCGCCAGCAGCTTGGGACAGGTTGGGAGAGAGCAGTACTTC

j_call: TRBJ1-1
d_call: TRBD1
clone_size: .
v_call: TRBV3-1/TRBV3-2
cdr3_aa: CASSQVYRDRGLGTEAFF
cdr3_nt: TGTGCCAGCAGCCAGGTATACCGGGACAGGGGACTGGGCACTGAAGCTTTCTTT

j_call: TRBJ2-1
d_call: TRBD1
clone_size: .
v_call: TRBV3-1/TRBV3-2
cdr3_aa: CASSQVGGLTYNEQFF
cdr3_nt: TGTGCCAGCAGCCAAGTAGGGGGCCTGACCTACAATGAGCAGTTCTTC

j_call: TRBJ1-1
d_call: .
clone_size: .
v_call: TRBV5-1
cdr3_aa: CASSLAIGKTEAFF
cdr3_nt: TGCGCCAGCAGCTTGGCCATAGGGAAAACTGAAGCTTTCTTT

j_call: TRBJ2-3
d_call: .
clone_size: .
v_call: TRBV5-1
cdr3_aa: CASSLTIPKDTQYF
cdr3_nt: TGCGCCAGCAGCTTGACCATCCCCAAGGATACGCAGTATTTT

j_call: TRBJ1-3
d_call: .
clone_size: few
v_call: TRBV2
cdr3_aa: CASSDGFGNTIYF
cdr3_nt: TGTGCCAGCTCTGATGGCTTCGGAAACACCATATATTTT

j_call: TRBJ1-1
d_call: .
clone_size: .
v_call: TRBV7-9
cdr3_aa: CASSPILLADTEAFF
cdr3_nt: TGTGCCAGCAGCCCCATCTTACTCGCGGACACTGAAGCTTTCTTT

j_call: TRBJ2-5
d_call: .
clone_size: .
v_call: TRBV19
cdr3_aa: CASSISSQETQYF
cdr3_nt: TGTGCCAGTAGTATTTCCAGCCAAGAGACCCAGTACTTC

j_call: TRBJ2-3
d_call: .
clone_size: .
v_call: TRBV4-1
cdr3_aa: CASSHSLRDGGTDTQYF
cdr3_nt: TGCGCCAGCAGCCACAGCCTCCGGGACGGAGGCACAGATACGCAGTATTTT

j_call: TRBJ1-6
d_call: .
clone_size: .
v_call: TRBV30
cdr3_aa: CAWRVNNSPLHF
cdr3_nt: TGTGCCTGGAGGGTGAATAATTCACCCCTCCACTTT

j_call: TRBJ2-3
d_call: TRBD2
clone_size: .
v_call: TRBV12-3/TRBV12-4
cdr3_aa: CASSLTSGGFEYF
cdr3_nt: TGTGCCAGCAGTTTAACTAGCGGGGGATTCGAGTATTTT

j_call: TRBJ2-1
d_call: TRBD2
clone_size: .
v_call: TRBV18
cdr3_aa: CASSLLAGPDNEQFF
cdr3_nt: TGTGCCAGCTCACTCCTAGCGGGGCCTGACAATGAGCAGTTCTTC

j_call: TRBJ2-7
d_call: TRBD1
clone_size: .
v_call: TRBV10-3
cdr3_aa: CAIGGQGYEQYF
cdr3_nt: TGTGCCATCGGTGGACAGGGCTACGAGCAGTACTTC

j_call: TRBJ2-7
d_call: TRBD1
clone_size: .
v_call: TRBV5-1
cdr3_aa: CASSLEGQTYEQYF
cdr3_nt: TGCGCCAGCAGCTTGGAGGGACAGACCTACGAGCAGTACTTC

j_call: TRBJ2-3
d_call: TRBD2
clone_size: .
v_call: TRBV20-1
cdr3_aa: CSASRTSGALYTDTQYF
cdr3_nt: TGCAGTGCTAGTCGGACTAGCGGGGCCCTCTACACAGATACGCAGTATTTT

j_call: TRBJ2-3
d_call: .
clone_size: once
v_call: TRBV18
cdr3_aa: CASSQSGDTQYF
cdr3_nt: TGTGCCAGCTCACAGTCAGGAGATACGCAGTATTTT

j_call: TRBJ2-2
d_call: TRBD2
clone_size: .
v_call: TRBV7-2
cdr3_aa: CASSLDGGKNTGELFF
cdr3_nt: TGTGCCAGCAGCTTAGACGGGGGGAAAAACACCGGGGAGCTGTTTTTT

j_call: TRBJ1-2
d_call: TRBD1
clone_size: .
v_call: TRBV18
cdr3_aa: CASSPWDRVNYGYTF
cdr3_nt: TGTGCCAGCTCACCCTGGGACAGGGTCAACTATGGCTACACCTTC

j_call: TRBJ2-3
d_call: TRBD2
clone_size: .
v_call: TRBV18
cdr3_aa: CASSPGTSGVQGTQYF
cdr3_nt: TGTGCCAGCTCACCCGGGACTAGCGGGGTGCAGGGTACGCAGTATTTT

j_call: TRBJ2-1
d_call: TRBD2
clone_size: once
v_call: TRBV10-1
cdr3_aa: CASNPGLAGNNEQFF
cdr3_nt: TGCGCCAGCAACCCGGGACTAGCGGGAAACAATGAGCAGTTCTTC

j_call: TRBJ1-6
d_call: .
clone_size: few
v_call: TRBV7-6
cdr3_aa: CASSLEPRLGGSSYNSPLHF
cdr3_nt: TGTGCCAGCAGCTTAGAGCCGAGGTTAGGGGGGAGCTCCTATAATTCACCCCTCCACTTT

j_call: TRBJ2-7
d_call: .
clone_size: .
v_call: TRBV29-1
cdr3_aa: CSVELGIQGEYEQYF
cdr3_nt: TGCAGCGTTGAGCTTGGGATACAGGGAGAGTACGAGCAGTACTTC

j_call: TRBJ1-1
d_call: .
clone_size: .
v_call: TRBV4-1
cdr3_aa: CASSQESTSVEAFF
cdr3_nt: TGCGCCAGCAGCCAAGAATCTACCTCTGTTGAAGCTTTCTTT

j_call: TRBJ2-3
d_call: TRBD2
clone_size: .
v_call: TRBV28
cdr3_aa: CASRPPGLGTDTQYF
cdr3_nt: TGTGCCAGCAGACCTCCGGGACTAGGCACAGATACGCAGTATTTT

j_call: TRBJ2-1
d_call: TRBD2
clone_size: .
v_call: TRBV13
cdr3_aa: CASSLVGLAGGQDEQFF
cdr3_nt: TGTGCCAGCAGCTTAGTGGGACTAGCGGGGGGGCAGGATGAGCAGTTCTTC

j_call: TRBJ1-2
d_call: .
clone_size: few
v_call: TRBV5-8
cdr3_aa: CASSLGGVYGYTF
cdr3_nt: TGTGCCAGCAGCTTGGGGGGTGTCTATGGCTACACCTTC

j_call: TRBJ1-2
d_call: .
clone_size: .
v_call: TRBV3-1/TRBV3-2
cdr3_aa: CASSHLPTGPDGYTF
cdr3_nt: TGTGCCAGCAGCCATCTACCAACAGGGCCCGATGGCTACACCTTC

j_call: TRBJ2-1
d_call: TRBD1
clone_size: .
v_call: TRBV7-2
cdr3_aa: CASRKGTEVYNEQFF
cdr3_nt: TGTGCCAGCAGAAAGGGGACAGAGGTTTACAATGAGCAGTTCTTC

j_call: TRBJ2-1
d_call: TRBD2
clone_size: .
v_call: TRBV18
cdr3_aa: CASSPLAGGNNEQFF
cdr3_nt: TGTGCCAGCTCACCCCTAGCGGGGGGGAACAATGAGCAGTTCTTC